A single sample gave rise to the 16 T cell receptor beta chains below, sequenced in a study of beta chain features in type 1 diabetes. Of the isolated RNA, all was reverse transcribed, and so the sequenced material was expressed TCRB transcripts. This table comes from immunoSEQ multiplex PCR, and its TCRdb copy is limited to in-frame clones, with some not included. The table records under 450,000 clones, 14% of them present only once. Sequences were obtained from naive CD4+ T cells from blood. The receptors were sampled from a man aged 25 to 40 in good health.

The V and J genes are TRBV28 and TRBJ2-2; D might be TRBD1 or TRBD2, each matching 5 bases. Trimming removed 7 bases at V and 3 bases at J, with 18 bases between. Germline loops: CDR1 MDHEN, CDR2 SYDVKM. The CDR3 runs 16 residues. CDR3 nucleotide sequence: TGTGCCAGCAAGGTAGCTGGGACCTCGTACACCGGGGAGCTGTTTTTT. It codes for CASKVAGTSYTGELFF.

This clone was observed a few times. The chain employs TRBV4-2 and TRBJ1-4, with D hard to call. CDR1 is LGHNA and CDR2 is YNFKEQ in the germline V gene. V was trimmed by 1 base and J by 0 bases, leaving 3 bases between them. The CDR3 covers 14 residues. The CDR3 sequence: CASSQGATNEKLFF. CDR3 bases: TGTGCCAGCAGCCAAGGCGCAACTAATGAAAAACTGTTTTTT.

This clone was seen more than once but under ten times. This chain uses TRBV19 with TRBJ1-1; 7 nucleotides line up with TRBD1. The CDR3 consists of 13 residues. The J segment lost 8 bases and the V segment lost 6 bases, leaving 9 bases of the junction unmatched. Germline V gene lookup returns CDR1 LNHDA and CDR2 SQIVND (reference sequence). The CDR3 region has the DNA TGTGCCAGTAGCCCGACAGGGATAGGAGAAGCTTTCTTT. The encoded protein is CASSPTGIGEAFF.

The chain links TRBV27 to TRBJ2-6; D is uncertain. V was cut by 3 bases and J by 2 bases, with 2 bases left in between. This CDR3 spans 13 amino acids. Germline CDR1 is MNHEY and CDR2 is SMNVEV (reference sequence). The CDR3 loop is CASSFTGANVLTF. The CDR3 DNA reads as TGTGCCAGCAGTTTTACTGGGGCCAACGTCCTGACTTTC.

The rearrangement joins TRBV9 to TRBJ2-1, with TRBD2 as a possible D gene (6 bases). Germline V CDR1 and CDR2: SGDLS, YYNGEE. The V end lost 4 bases, the J end lost 7 bases, and 27 bases lay between the germline ends. The CDR3 extends over 18 amino acids. CDR3: CASSPPGSGGAALNEQFF. CDR3 DNA sequence: TGTGCCAGCAGCCCACCGGGTTCTGGCGGGGCGGCATTGAATGAGCAGTTCTTC.

This clone has just a few counts. This chain uses TRBV6-1 with TRBJ2-1; D perhaps matches TRBD1 (6 bases). The CDR3 sequence is 13 residues long. Germline V gives CDR1 MNHNS, CDR2 SASEGT. V lost 4 bases, J lost 6 bases, and 10 bases lay in between. CDR3: CASSGTATNEQFF. CDR3 in DNA: TGTGCCAGCAGTGGGACAGCAACCAATGAGCAGTTCTTC.

In this sample, this clone turned up once. This chain links TRBV30 with TRBJ1-1; D gene ambiguous. CDR3 length: 15 amino acids. Germline V gene lookup returns CDR1 GTSNPN and CDR2 SVGIG (reference sequence). Trimming took 3 bases from V and 0 from J, leaving 14 bases between them. The CDR3 DNA reads TGTGCCTGGAGGTGGGTTAGTGCCTTGAACACTGAAGCTTTCTTT. Amino acid sequence: CAWRWVSALNTEAFF.

This clone was seen only a few times. V gene TRBV18 combines with J gene TRBJ2-5; 7 bases align to TRBD1. V was pared by 1 base and J by 0 bases, with 2 bases of the junction left unmatched. This CDR3 comprises 15 residues. Per the germline V gene, CDR1 is KGHSH and CDR2 is LQKENI. The chain's CDR3 is CASSPLGQNQETQYF. The CDR3 DNA reads as TGTGCCAGCTCACCACTGGGACAGAACCAAGAGACCCAGTACTTC.

In its sample, this clone was seen a few times. V is TRBV5-6 and J is TRBJ2-1; D is unclear. Germline CDR1 reads SGHDT; CDR2 reads YYEEEE. V was trimmed by 4 bases and J by 7 bases, leaving 6 bases between them. The CDR3 sequence is 11 residues long. CDR3 sequence reads: CASSRINEQFF. CDR3 bases: TGTGCCAGCAGCCGAATTAATGAGCAGTTCTTC.

The rearrangement links TRBV5-6 to TRBJ2-7, with D hard to call. CDR3 length: 11 amino acids. Trimming removed 2 bases at V and 7 bases at J, with 7 bases between. Germline assignment: CDR1 SGHDT and CDR2 YYEEEE. The CDR3 protein is CASSFSREQYF. The CDR3, as DNA: TGTGCCAGCAGCTTCTCACGGGAGCAGTACTTC.

V usage is TRBV19 and J usage is TRBJ2-7; TRBD1 matches at 7 bases. V was clipped by 6 bases and J by 0 bases; unmatched bases: 8. In germline, CDR1 is LNHDA, CDR2 SQIVND (reference sequence). The CDR3 extends over 15 amino acids. The CDR3, as DNA: TGTGCCAGTAGGCTTAGGGACAGCAGCTCCTACGAGCAGTACGTC. Protein product: CASRLRDSSSYEQYV.

This clone occurred a few times. V and J are TRBV25-1 and TRBJ2-5; perhaps TRBD2 as D (6 bases). Between the trimmed V and J ends, which lost 5 bases and 7 bases, there was a span of 20 bases. CDR1 and CDR2 from the germline V gene are MGHDK and SYGVNS. This CDR3 region has 15 residues. The CDR3 bases are TGTGCCAGCAGTACCGAGCTAGCGATACTATGGACCCAGTACTTC. Translating it yields CASSTELAILWTQYF.

CDR3 loop: CASSDPAAGTDTQYF. The CDR3 nucleotides read TGTGCCAGCAGTGACCCGGCCGCAGGCACAGATACGCAGTATTTT. V is TRBV25-1 and J is TRBJ2-3; no clear D gene. V lost 3 bases and J lost 1, with 11 bases in between. Germline loops: CDR1 MGHDK, CDR2 SYGVNS. This CDR3 region has 15 residues.

The chain links TRBV7-9 to TRBJ2-5; 7 bases map to TRBD2. This CDR3 has 16 amino acids. The ends lost 2 bases at V and 2 bases at J; junction bases unmatched: 8. The V gene's germline CDR1 is SEHNR and CDR2 FQNEAQ (reference sequence). The CDR3 DNA reads as TGTGCCAGCAGCTTAAGGGTCACTAGCGCACAAGAGACCCAGTACTTC. This encodes CASSLRVTSAQETQYF.

This chain joins TRBV5-1 and TRBJ2-3; TRBD2 might be the D (6 bases). Trimming shortened V by 4 bases and J by 2 bases, and 11 bases separated the two germline ends. The CDR3 runs to 14 residues. In germline, CDR1 is SGHRS, CDR2 YFSETQ. The CDR3 loop reads CASSTERVTDTQYF. CDR3 nucleotides: TGCGCCAGCAGCACGGAGCGGGTCACAGATACGCAGTATTTT.

This chain connects TRBV4-3 to TRBJ2-1; D unresolved. CDR1 is LGHNA, CDR2 YSLEER, per germline. This CDR3 is 17 amino acids long. V lost 0 bases and J lost 0, with 12 bases in between. The DNA for the CDR3 is TGCGCCAGCAGCCAAGATCGGGCTAGTCGCTCCTACAATGAGCAGTTCTTC. Translated, it gives CASSQDRASRSYNEQFF.